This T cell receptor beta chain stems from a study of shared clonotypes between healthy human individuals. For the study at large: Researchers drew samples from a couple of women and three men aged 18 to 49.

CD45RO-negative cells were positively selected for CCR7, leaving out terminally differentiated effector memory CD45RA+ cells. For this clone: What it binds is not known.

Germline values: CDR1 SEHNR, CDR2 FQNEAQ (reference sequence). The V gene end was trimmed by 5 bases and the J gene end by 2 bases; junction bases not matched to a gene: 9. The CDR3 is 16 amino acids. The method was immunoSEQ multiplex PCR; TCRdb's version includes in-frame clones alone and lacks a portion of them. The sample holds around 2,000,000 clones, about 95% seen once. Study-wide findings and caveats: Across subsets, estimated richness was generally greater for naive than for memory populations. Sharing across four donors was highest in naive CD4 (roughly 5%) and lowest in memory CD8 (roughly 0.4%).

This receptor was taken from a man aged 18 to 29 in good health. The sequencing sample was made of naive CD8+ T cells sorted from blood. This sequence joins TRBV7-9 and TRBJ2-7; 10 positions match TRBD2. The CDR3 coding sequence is TGTGCCAGCAGCCCGCCGCGGACTAGCGGAACCTACGAGCAGTACTTC. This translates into CASSPPRTSGTYEQYF.